A selection of T cell receptor beta chains follows, all from one sample in a study of early T cells in non-severe SARS-CoV-2 infection. TCRdb recomputed calls from the 5' RACE reads with MiXCR, one row per CDR3 protein. The data show some 77,000 distinct CDR3 sequences, with more than 4% seen just once and about 7% held by the top ten. The material sequenced was whole blood, taken at baseline. The receptors were gathered from an adult who was a healthcare worker with PCR-confirmed SARS-CoV-2 infection or an uninfected control (not recorded which). The CDR3 runs from the conserved cysteine through the conserved F or W. The D gene is left open where the match is weak. Some rows have no size entry. The others give once, few or many, or a class for an expanded clone.

J | D | V | size | CDR3 | DNA
TRBJ1-1 | . | TRBV7-9 | . | CASSEGSQAFF | TGTGCCAGCAGCGAAGGGTCCCAAGCTTTCTTT
TRBJ1-5 | . | TRBV20-1 | many | CSAPTQGYSNQPQHF | TGCAGTGCTCCGACACAGGGTTATAGCAATCAGCCCCAGCATTTT
TRBJ2-3 | . | TRBV25-1 | many | CASSERPDPPTDTQYF | TGTGCCAGCAGTGAAAGACCGGATCCTCCCACAGATACGCAGTATTTT
TRBJ2-5 | . | TRBV6-1 | . | CASKWGQVETQYF | TGTGCCAGCAAGTGGGGGCAGGTGGAGACCCAGTACTTC
TRBJ2-2 | . | TRBV29-1 | . | CSAGLDTGELFF | TGCAGCGCAGGCCTGGACACCGGGGAGCTGTTTTTT
TRBJ2-1 | TRBD1 | TRBV27 | many | CASGYPGQGAVGEQFF | TGTGCCAGCGGATACCCGGGACAGGGGGCTGTCGGGGAGCAGTTCTTC
TRBJ2-1 | . | TRBV7-8 | . | CASSSATVYNEQFF | TGTGCCAGCAGCTCCGCTACCGTCTACAATGAGCAGTTCTTC
TRBJ2-2 | . | TRBV20-1 | many | CSARDHGATGELFF | TGCAGTGCTAGAGATCACGGGGCGACCGGGGAGCTGTTTTTT
TRBJ1-2 | . | TRBV3-1 | few | CASSQEPGYGYTF | TGTGCCAGCAGCCAAGAACCAGGCTATGGCTACACCTTC
TRBJ2-2 | . | TRBV5-1 | few | CASRLTVNTGELFF | TGCGCCAGCAGGTTGACAGTGAACACCGGGGAGCTGTTTTTT
TRBJ2-2 | . | TRBV7-6 | . | CASSLGGLQNTGELFF | TGTGCCAGCAGCCTTGGTGGACTCCAGAACACCGGGGAGCTGTTTTTT
TRBJ2-7 | . | TRBV3-1 | many | CASSQDLALEQYF | TGTGCCAGCAGCCAAGATTTGGCTTTAGAGCAGTACTTC
TRBJ1-4 | . | TRBV6-5 | . | CASSPGRIATNEKLFF | TGTGCCAGCAGCCCAGGACGGATTGCAACTAATGAAAAACTGTTTTTT
TRBJ2-5 | . | TRBV27 | . | CASSWRGQETQYF | TGTGCCAGCAGTTGGAGGGGGCAAGAGACCCAGTACTTC
TRBJ2-3 | . | TRBV10-3 | . | CAISESGRERSDTQYF | TGTGCCATCAGTGAGTCTGGCCGGGAGAGGTCAGATACGCAGTATTTT
TRBJ2-3 | . | TRBV7-2 | many | CASSRGGPTDTQYF | TGTGCCAGCAGTAGAGGGGGGCCCACAGATACGCAGTATTTT
TRBJ2-7 | . | TRBV20-1 | . | CSARFLGALGEQYF | TGCAGTGCTAGATTTCTTGGAGCGCTGGGGGAGCAGTACTTC
TRBJ2-2 | . | TRBV20-1 | many | CSVKIRGRELFF | TGCAGTGTTAAGATCCGGGGTAGGGAGCTGTTTTTT
TRBJ2-3 | . | TRBV27 | . | CASSFGTGPGDTQYF | TGTGCCAGCAGTTTTGGTACCGGCCCGGGAGATACGCAGTATTTT
TRBJ1-2 | TRBD1 | TRBV6-5 | few | CASTRTGGSYGYTF | TGTGCCAGCACCCGGACAGGGGGGAGTTATGGCTACACCTTC
TRBJ2-2 | TRBD1 | TRBV29-1 | few | CSVDTGVNTGELFF | TGCAGCGTTGACACAGGGGTTAACACCGGGGAGCTGTTTTTT
TRBJ2-1 | . | TRBV14 | few | CASSITSNEQFF | TGTGCCAGCAGCATTACTAGCAATGAGCAGTTCTTC
TRBJ2-7 | TRBD1 | TRBV6-5 | few | CASRKGQTVEQYF | TGTGCCAGCAGGAAGGGACAGACTGTCGAGCAGTACTTC
TRBJ1-2 | . | TRBV12-3/TRBV12-4 | . | CASSPGRGYTF | TGTGCCAGCAGTCCCGGCCGTGGCTACACCTTC
TRBJ2-1 | TRBD1 | TRBV7-7 | few | CASSIEGAAYNEQFF | TGTGCCAGCAGCATAGAGGGGGCCGCCTACAATGAGCAGTTCTTC
TRBJ1-2 | TRBD1 | TRBV18 | many | CASSPAVWTGTDNYGYTF | TGTGCCAGCTCGCCCGCCGTCTGGACAGGGACCGATAACTATGGCTACACCTTC
TRBJ1-5 | . | TRBV27 | many | CASSLRGGSNQPQHF | TGTGCCAGCAGTTTAAGGGGGGGAAGCAATCAGCCCCAGCATTTT
TRBJ2-7 | . | TRBV15 | . | CATSRDRSSSYEQYF | TGTGCCACCAGCAGAGATCGTTCCAGCTCCTACGAGCAGTACTTC
TRBJ1-2 | . | TRBV15 | medium-sized | CATSFHSGTVRLSYGYTF | TGTGCCACCAGCTTCCATTCCGGGACGGTCCGGCTCTCATATGGCTACACCTTC
TRBJ2-7 | TRBD1 | TRBV12-5 | many | CASGLGQGRHEQYF | TGTGCTAGTGGTTTGGGACAGGGGCGGCACGAGCAGTACTTC
TRBJ2-4 | TRBD2 | TRBV7-2 | . | CASSLEFWGLAGEKNIQYF | TGTGCCAGCAGCTTAGAGTTTTGGGGACTAGCGGGAGAAAAAAACATTCAGTACTTC
TRBJ2-1 | . | TRBV5-4 | many | CASSRTTGDNEQFF | TGTGCCAGCAGTCGTACTACCGGGGACAATGAGCAGTTCTTC
TRBJ2-2 | . | TRBV19 | many | CASSLYTGELFF | TGTGCCAGTAGTTTGTACACCGGGGAGCTGTTTTTT
TRBJ1-1 | . | TRBV5-1 | . | CASSLVLSNTEAFF | TGCGCCAGCAGCTTGGTCCTCTCGAACACTGAAGCTTTCTTT
TRBJ2-3 | TRBD2 | TRBV20-1 | . | CSARTSGYTDTQYF | TGCAGTGCTAGGACTAGCGGGTACACAGATACGCAGTATTTT
TRBJ1-6 | . | TRBV21-1 | once | CASSEHRGLRTHNSPLHF | TGTGCCAGCAGCGAACACCGGGGCCTTCGCACACATAATTCACCCCTCCACTTT
TRBJ1-1 | . | TRBV10-2 | many | CASSEGIATEAFF | TGCGCCAGCAGTGAGGGGATTGCGACAGAAGCTTTCTTT
TRBJ2-3 | . | TRBV18 | many | CASSPWADTQYF | TGTGCCAGCTCCCCGTGGGCAGATACGCAGTATTTT
TRBJ2-1 | TRBD2 | TRBV7-2 | many | CASSLNPSGSNEQFF | TGTGCCAGCAGCTTAAATCCTAGCGGGAGTAATGAGCAGTTCTTC
TRBJ1-6 | . | TRBV28 | few | CASNTDSGDSPLHF | TGTGCCAGCAATACGGACAGCGGAGATTCACCCCTCCACTTT
TRBJ2-1 | . | TRBV7-6 | many | CASSPFWGVTNENEQFF | TGTGCCAGCAGCCCCTTTTGGGGGGTTACAAACGAGAATGAGCAGTTCTTC
TRBJ2-5 | . | TRBV11-2 | few | CASSPGGPAGETQYF | TGTGCCAGCAGCCCTGGGGGACCCGCCGGAGAGACCCAGTACTTC
TRBJ2-4 | . | TRBV30 | . | CAWSGEWDSLKNIQYF | TGTGCCTGGAGTGGAGAATGGGATAGCCTCAAAAACATTCAGTACTTC
TRBJ1-3 | . | TRBV6-6 | few | CASSYDGGRNTIYF | TGTGCCAGCAGTTACGATGGGGGGAGGAACACCATATATTTT
TRBJ2-3 | TRBD2 | TRBV6-5 | . | CASSYRLGAGPTDTQYF | TGTGCCAGCAGTTATCGACTTGGAGCGGGGCCCACAGATACGCAGTATTTT
TRBJ2-1 | TRBD2 | TRBV20-1 | few | CSAAILAGDLDEQFF | TGCAGTGCGGCAATACTAGCGGGAGATCTCGATGAGCAGTTCTTC
TRBJ2-1 | . | TRBV20-1 | many | CSAIGSAYNEQFF | TGCAGTGCTATCGGGAGCGCCTACAATGAGCAGTTCTTC
TRBJ2-3 | TRBD2 | TRBV20-1 | many | CSASRGLAGGADTQYF | TGCAGTGCTAGCCGGGGACTAGCGGGAGGGGCAGATACGCAGTATTTT
TRBJ2-3 | TRBD1 | TRBV18 | few | CASSPLLVGQGVADTQYF | TGTGCCAGCTCACCACTACTTGTTGGACAGGGGGTCGCAGATACGCAGTATTTT
TRBJ2-1 | TRBD1 | TRBV24-1 | many | CATSETGQDARDEQFF | TGTGCCACCAGTGAGACGGGACAGGATGCCCGAGATGAGCAGTTCTTC
TRBJ1-2 | . | TRBV9 | many | CASSAGSNYGYTF | TGTGCCAGCAGCGCTGGATCTAACTATGGCTACACCTTC
TRBJ2-1 | . | TRBV29-1 | many | CSVESTSRRNEQFF | TGCAGCGTTGAATCGACCTCTCGTCGCAATGAGCAGTTCTTC
TRBJ2-1 | TRBD1 | TRBV12-3/TRBV12-4 | many | CASSSRYRDRRDNEQFF | TGTGCCAGCAGTTCCCGCTACCGGGACAGGCGAGACAATGAGCAGTTCTTC